A single sample gave rise to the 17 T cell receptor beta chains below, sequenced in a study of response to subunit inactivated influenza vaccine. One entry per CDR3 protein, called by TCRdb with MiXCR from the RT-PCR reads. The sample comprises more than 700,000 distinct CDR3 sequences, 21% of which are singletons, and roughly a tenth rests with the top ten. The sequenced sample was PBMCs from blood, obtained about 5 days after vaccination. The receptors were sampled from a man aged 50-59 years who received an inactivated influenza vaccine.

This clonotype has only a few counts. The chain employs TRBV10-1 and TRBJ1-1; weak D call: TRBD1 (5 bases). The V end was cut by 3 bases, the J end by 7 bases, with 18 bases between. CDR3 length: 15 amino acids. Germline CDR1 reads WNHNN; CDR2 reads SYGVQD (reference sequence). CDR3: CASSERGSGSFEAFF. The DNA of the CDR3 is TGCGCCAGCAGTGAAAGGGGTTCGGGGAGTTTTGAAGCTTTCTTT.

This clonotype has only a few counts. The chain recombines TRBV14 with TRBJ2-1, with no clear D. Germline V gene lookup returns CDR1 SGHDN and CDR2 FVKESK. The V end lost 2 bases, the J end lost 9 bases, and 11 bases lay between the germline ends. The CDR3 runs 13 residues. CDR3 residues: CASSQYLLSEQFF. The CDR3 coding sequence is TGTGCCAGCAGCCAATATTTGTTGTCTGAGCAGTTCTTC.

J is TRBJ1-2 and V is TRBV20-1, with D possibly being TRBD1 (6 bases). CDR3 length equals 12 residues. V was clipped by 2 bases and J by 7 bases, with 11 bases between them. Germline V CDR1 and CDR2: DFQATT, SNEGSKA (reference sequence). The CDR3 protein is CSARTGLSGYTF. The CDR3 DNA is TGCAGTGCTAGAACAGGGTTGAGTGGCTACACCTTC.

This sequence joins TRBV4-3 and TRBJ1-6; D not resolved. The V and J ends lost 0 bases and 9 bases respectively, with 12 bases between them. The germline CDR1 and CDR2 sequences are LGHNA and YSLEER. This CDR3 is 15 amino acids long. In nucleotides, the CDR3 is TGCGCCAGCAGCCAAGATTCCCGTGTGGGTTCACCCCTCCACTTT. This gives the protein CASSQDSRVGSPLHF.

The gene calls are TRBV10-2 and TRBJ2-7, with D perhaps matching TRBD1 (5 bases). Germline V gene sequence: CDR1 WSHSY, CDR2 SAAADI. Trimming removed 0 bases at V and 0 bases at J, with 9 bases between. CDR3 length: 15 residues. DNA for the CDR3: TGCGCCAGCAGTGAGTCCAGGACACGCTCCTACGAGCAGTACTTC. As protein: CASSESRTRSYEQYF.

This clonotype was seen only a few times. This rearrangement joins TRBV7-9 to TRBJ2-7; no firm D call. The germline V gene encodes CDR1 SEHNR and CDR2 FQNEAQ (reference sequence). The CDR3 has 14 residues. V lost 5 bases, J lost 0 bases, and 11 bases lay in between. The CDR3 sequence is CASSRIYGSYEQYF. The CDR3 coding sequence is TGTGCCAGCAGCCGTATCTACGGCTCCTACGAGCAGTACTTC.

This clonotype was counted a few times. V gene TRBV20-1 combines with J gene TRBJ2-1; 11 positions match TRBD2. The CDR3 extends over 15 amino acids. Germline V gives CDR1 DFQATT, CDR2 SNEGSKA (reference sequence). V gave up 5 bases and J gave up 2 bases; unmatched junction bases: 5. The CDR3 nucleotides read TGCAGTGCTGGATTACTAGCGGGAGCCTACAATGAGCAGTTCTTC. Protein product: CSAGLLAGAYNEQFF.

This clonotype has at least ten counts. V usage is TRBV20-1 and J usage is TRBJ2-1; TRBD2 aligns across 11 bases. Germline assignment: CDR1 DFQATT and CDR2 SNEGSKA (reference sequence). CDR3 length: 14 amino acids. The CDR3 sequence: CSLRLAGPYNEQFF. CDR3 coding DNA: TGCAGCCTCCGACTAGCGGGACCCTACAATGAGCAGTTCTTC.

The chain has TRBV12-3 or TRBV12-4 and TRBJ2-7; D call uncertain. The CDR3 is made up of 13 amino acids. The V end was cut by 5 bases, the J end by 6 bases, with 14 bases between. The CDR3 DNA reads as TGTGCCAGCAGTCCTACCTATGGTGGCGAGCAGTACTTC. This codes for CASSPTYGGEQYF.

A few counts support this clonotype. V usage is TRBV12-3 or TRBV12-4 and J usage is TRBJ2-1, with 8 bases lining up with TRBD1. V lost 0 bases to trimming and J lost 3 bases; unmatched junction nucleotides: 4. The CDR3 spans 16 residues. The CDR3 sequence is CASSLAQGVLYNEQFF. The CDR3 coding sequence is TGTGCCAGCAGTTTAGCACAGGGGGTCCTCTACAATGAGCAGTTCTTC.

This clonotype was seen more than once but under ten times. V gene TRBV7-6 combines with J gene TRBJ2-7; TRBD1 might be the D (6 bases). The CDR3 sequence is 16 residues long. V was pared by 0 bases and J by 5 bases, with 17 bases between. CDR1 is SGHVS, CDR2 FNYEAQ, per germline. CDR3 DNA sequence: TGTGCCAGCAGCTTAGCGGGGGCAGGTTTCGTGGACGAGCAGTACTTC. The encoded protein is CASSLAGAGFVDEQYF.

Only a few counts were recorded for this clonotype. The chain has TRBV25-1 and TRBJ1-5, with TRBD1 matching 7 bases. The CDR3 is 14 amino acids. Losses at the gene ends were 6 bases for V and 3 bases for J; bases not matched to a gene: 5. Per germline, CDR1 MGHDK and CDR2 SYGVNS. The chain's CDR3 is CASRETGANQPQHF. In DNA form, the CDR3 reads TGTGCCAGCAGGGAAACAGGGGCCAATCAGCCCCAGCATTTT.

This clonotype was detected a few times. The chain is built from TRBV9 and TRBJ2-7, with TRBD1 identical over 7 bases. The CDR3 is made up of 16 amino acids. The V gene end was trimmed by 4 bases and the J gene end by 3 bases; junction bases not matched to a gene: 13. Germline loops: CDR1 SGDLS, CDR2 YYNGEE. The CDR3 DNA follows: TGTGCCAGCAGCTACAACCGGGACAGACCTATCTACGAGCAGTACTTC. It encodes CASSYNRDRPIYEQYF.

The V gene is TRBV9, the J gene TRBJ2-5; D assignment may be TRBD1 or TRBD2 (5 bases each). V lost 4 bases and J 2 bases, leaving 12 bases between the germline ends. This CDR3 is 14 amino acids long. Germline loops: CDR1 SGDLS, CDR2 YYNGEE. The DNA of the CDR3 is TGTGCCAGCAGCCTCCGGGACGGGCAAGAGACCCAGTACTTC. It is translated as CASSLRDGQETQYF.

This clonotype was counted only a few times. This chain uses TRBV7-9 with TRBJ2-2; D is unresolved. Trimming removed 7 bases at V and 3 bases at J, with 12 bases between. CDR1 is SEHNR, CDR2 FQNEAQ, per germline (reference sequence). The CDR3 extends over 14 amino acids. Written as DNA, the CDR3 is TGTGCCAGCACCTTCCTGGGTGACACCGGGGAGCTGTTTTTT. It is translated as CASTFLGDTGELFF.

This clonotype was counted only a few times. The genes are TRBV5-1 and TRBJ2-1, with a weak D call TRBD2 (6 bases). Germline V lookup: CDR1 SGHRS, CDR2 YFSETQ. The CDR3 length is 14 residues. Trimming left V 7 bases short and J 7 bases short, with 18 bases between. This CDR3 is CASGGVIYGNEQFF. The CDR3 DNA reads as TGCGCCAGCGGCGGGGTGATTTACGGGAATGAGCAGTTCTTC.

The sample holds a few counts of this clonotype. The V gene is TRBV7-2, the J gene TRBJ2-5; 9 bases match TRBD2. J lost 6 bases, V lost 3 bases, and 5 bases had no gene match. Germline loops: CDR1 SGHTA, CDR2 FQGNSA. The CDR3 loop spans 14 amino acids. CDR3 amino acids: CASSFSGSVQTQYF. CDR3 bases: TGTGCCAGCAGCTTTAGCGGGAGCGTTCAGACCCAGTACTTC.